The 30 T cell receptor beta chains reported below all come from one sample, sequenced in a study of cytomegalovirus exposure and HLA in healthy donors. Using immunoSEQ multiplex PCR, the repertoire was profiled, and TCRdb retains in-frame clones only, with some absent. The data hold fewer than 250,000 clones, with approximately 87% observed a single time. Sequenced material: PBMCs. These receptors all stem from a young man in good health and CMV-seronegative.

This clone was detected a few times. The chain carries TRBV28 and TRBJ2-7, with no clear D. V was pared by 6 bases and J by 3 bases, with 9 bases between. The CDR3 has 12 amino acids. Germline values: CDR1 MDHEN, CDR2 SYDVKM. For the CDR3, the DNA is TGTGCCAGCAGCACAGCACTCTACGAGCAGTACTTC. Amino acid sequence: CASSTALYEQYF.

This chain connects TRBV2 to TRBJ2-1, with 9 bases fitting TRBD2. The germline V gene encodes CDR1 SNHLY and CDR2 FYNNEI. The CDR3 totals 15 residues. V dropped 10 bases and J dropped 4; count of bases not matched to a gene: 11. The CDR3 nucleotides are TGTGCCACCCTAAGCGGAAGCGGGGGGTACAATGAGCAGTTCTTC. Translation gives CATLSGSGGYNEQFF. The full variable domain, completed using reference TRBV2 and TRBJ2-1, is EPEVTQTPSHQVTQMGQEVILRCVPISNHLYFYWYRQILGQKVEFLVSFYNNEISEKSEIFDDQFSVERPDGSNFTLKIRSTKLEDSAMYFCATLSGSGGYNEQFFGPGTRLTVL.

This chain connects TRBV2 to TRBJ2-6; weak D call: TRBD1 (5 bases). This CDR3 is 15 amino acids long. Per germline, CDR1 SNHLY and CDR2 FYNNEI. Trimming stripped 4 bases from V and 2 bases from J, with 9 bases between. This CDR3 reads CASSGETAGANVLTF. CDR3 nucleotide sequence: TGTGCCAGCAGTGGAGAGACAGCTGGGGCCAACGTCCTGACTTTC.

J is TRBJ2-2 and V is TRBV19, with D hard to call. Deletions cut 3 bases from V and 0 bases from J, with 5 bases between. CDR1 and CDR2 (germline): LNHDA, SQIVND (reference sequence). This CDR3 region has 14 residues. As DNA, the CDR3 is TGTGCCAGTAGTATCGTATCGAACACCGGGGAGCTGTTTTTT. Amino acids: CASSIVSNTGELFF.

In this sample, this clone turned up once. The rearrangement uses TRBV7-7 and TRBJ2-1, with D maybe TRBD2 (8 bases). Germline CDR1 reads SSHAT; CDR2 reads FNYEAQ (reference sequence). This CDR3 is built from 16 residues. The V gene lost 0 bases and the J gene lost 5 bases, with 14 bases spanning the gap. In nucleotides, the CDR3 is TGTGCCAGCAGCTTAGCGGGTAGCGGGACAGACAATGAGCAGTTCTTC. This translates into CASSLAGSGTDNEQFF.

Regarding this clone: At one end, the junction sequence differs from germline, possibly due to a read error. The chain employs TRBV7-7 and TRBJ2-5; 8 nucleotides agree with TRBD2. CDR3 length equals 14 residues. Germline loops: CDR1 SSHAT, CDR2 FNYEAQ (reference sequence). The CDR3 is CASSPGGYTSTQYF. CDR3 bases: TGTGCTAGCAGCCCGGGGGGGTACACTTCGACCCAGTACTTC. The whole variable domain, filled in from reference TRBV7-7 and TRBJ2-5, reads GAGVSQSPRYKVTKRGQDVTLRCDPISSHATLYWYQQALGQGPEFLTYFNYEAQPDKSGLPSDRFSAERPEGSISTLTIQRTEQRDSAMYRCASSPGGYTSTQYFGPGTRLLVL.

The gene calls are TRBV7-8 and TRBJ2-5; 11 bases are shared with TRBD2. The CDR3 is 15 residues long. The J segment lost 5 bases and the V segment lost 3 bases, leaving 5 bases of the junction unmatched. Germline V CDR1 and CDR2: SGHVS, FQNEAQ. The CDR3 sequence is CASSFTSGGRETQYF. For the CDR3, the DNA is TGTGCCAGCAGCTTTACTAGCGGGGGCAGGGAGACCCAGTACTTC.

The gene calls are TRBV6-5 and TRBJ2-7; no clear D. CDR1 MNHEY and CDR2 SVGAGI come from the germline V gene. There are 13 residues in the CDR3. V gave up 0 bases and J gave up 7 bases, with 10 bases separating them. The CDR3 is CASSYSPPGEQYF. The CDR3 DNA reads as TGTGCCAGCAGTTACTCCCCGCCCGGTGAGCAGTACTTC.

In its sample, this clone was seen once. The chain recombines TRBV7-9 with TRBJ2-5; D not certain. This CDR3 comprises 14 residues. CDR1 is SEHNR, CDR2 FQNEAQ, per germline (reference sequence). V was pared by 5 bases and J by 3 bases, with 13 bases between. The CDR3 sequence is CASSPTASEETQYF. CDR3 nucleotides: TGTGCCAGCAGCCCAACAGCCAGTGAAGAGACCCAGTACTTC.

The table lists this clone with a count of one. The CDR3 bases are TGTGCCAGCAGTAAAGACAGGGGAAACACCATATATTTT. Translated, it gives CASSKDRGNTIYF. V gene TRBV5-6 combines with J gene TRBJ1-3, with D maybe TRBD1 (6 bases). Trimming stripped 5 bases from V and 4 bases from J, with 10 bases between. The CDR3 runs 13 residues. The V gene's germline CDR1 is SGHDT and CDR2 YYEEEE.

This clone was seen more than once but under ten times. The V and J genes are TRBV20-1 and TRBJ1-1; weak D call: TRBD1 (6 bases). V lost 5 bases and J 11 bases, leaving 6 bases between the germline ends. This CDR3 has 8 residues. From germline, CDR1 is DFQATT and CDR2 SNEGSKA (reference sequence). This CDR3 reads CSADRAFF. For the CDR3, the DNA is TGCAGTGCTGACAGGGCTTTCTTT.

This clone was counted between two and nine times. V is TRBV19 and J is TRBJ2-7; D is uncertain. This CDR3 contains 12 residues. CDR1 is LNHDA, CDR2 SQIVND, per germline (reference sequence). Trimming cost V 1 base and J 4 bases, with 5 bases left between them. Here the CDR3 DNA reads TGTGCCAGTAGTATAGGAGCATACGAGCAGTACTTC. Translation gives CASSIGAYEQYF.

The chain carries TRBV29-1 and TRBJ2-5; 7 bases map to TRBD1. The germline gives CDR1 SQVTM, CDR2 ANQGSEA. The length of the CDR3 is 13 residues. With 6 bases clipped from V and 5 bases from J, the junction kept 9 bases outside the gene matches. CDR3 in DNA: TGCAGCGTCGTTAACACAGGGGTGGAGACCCAGTACTTC. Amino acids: CSVVNTGVETQYF. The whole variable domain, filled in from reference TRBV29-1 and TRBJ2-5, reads SAVISQKPSRDICQRGTSLTIQCQVDSQVTMMFWYRQQPGQSLTLIATANQGSEATYESGFVIDKFPISRPNLTFSTLTVSNMSPEDSSIYLCSVVNTGVETQYFGPGTRLLVL.

CDR3 bases: TGTGCCAGCTCATCTCAGGCGAATCAGCCCCAGCATTTT. It encodes CASSSQANQPQHF. The genes are TRBV18 and TRBJ1-5; D ambiguous. Germline CDR1 is KGHSH and CDR2 is LQKENI. Trimming shortened V by 5 bases and J by 4 bases, and 9 bases separated the two germline ends. The CDR3 sequence is 13 residues long.

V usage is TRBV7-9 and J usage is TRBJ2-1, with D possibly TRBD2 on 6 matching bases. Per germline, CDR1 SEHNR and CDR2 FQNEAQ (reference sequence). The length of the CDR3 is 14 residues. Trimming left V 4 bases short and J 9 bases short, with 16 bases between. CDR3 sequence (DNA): TGTGCCAGCAGCTCGACGTCCCCGGGAGTTGAGCAGTTCTTC. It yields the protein CASSSTSPGVEQFF.

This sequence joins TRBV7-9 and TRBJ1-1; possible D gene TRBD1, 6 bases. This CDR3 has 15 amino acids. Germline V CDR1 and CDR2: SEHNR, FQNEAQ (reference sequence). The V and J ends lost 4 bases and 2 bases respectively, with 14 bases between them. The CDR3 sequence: CASSSTGTPNTEAFF. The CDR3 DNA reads TGTGCCAGCAGCTCAACCGGGACACCAAACACTGAAGCTTTCTTT.

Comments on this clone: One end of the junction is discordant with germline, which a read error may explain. The CDR3 here is CASSFVVSHNEQFF. DNA for the CDR3: TGTGCCAGCAGTTTTGTAGTCTCCCACAATGAGCAGTTCTTC. The V and J genes are TRBV27 and TRBJ2-1; D ambiguous. From germline, CDR1 is MNHEY and CDR2 SMNVEV (reference sequence). The CDR3 loop spans 14 amino acids.

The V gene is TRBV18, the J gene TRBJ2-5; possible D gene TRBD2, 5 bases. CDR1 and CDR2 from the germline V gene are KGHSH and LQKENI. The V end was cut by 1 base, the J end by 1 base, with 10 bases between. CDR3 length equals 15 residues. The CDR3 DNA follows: TGTGCCAGCTCACCACGAGAGAGCGGCCAAGAGACCCAGTACTTC. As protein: CASSPRESGQETQYF.

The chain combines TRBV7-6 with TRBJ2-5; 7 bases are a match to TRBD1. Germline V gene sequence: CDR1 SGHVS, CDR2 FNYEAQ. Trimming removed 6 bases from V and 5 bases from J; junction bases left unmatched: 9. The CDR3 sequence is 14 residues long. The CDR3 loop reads CASRRDSGLETQYF. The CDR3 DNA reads TGTGCCAGCAGGAGGGACAGTGGGTTGGAGACCCAGTACTTC.

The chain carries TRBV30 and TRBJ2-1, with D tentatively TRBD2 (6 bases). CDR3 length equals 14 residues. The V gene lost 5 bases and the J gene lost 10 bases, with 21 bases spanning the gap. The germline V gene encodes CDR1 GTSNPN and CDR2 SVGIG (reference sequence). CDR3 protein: CAWLRGMSIGEQFF. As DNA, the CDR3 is TGTGCCTGGCTTCGCGGGATGTCTATTGGGGAGCAGTTCTTC.

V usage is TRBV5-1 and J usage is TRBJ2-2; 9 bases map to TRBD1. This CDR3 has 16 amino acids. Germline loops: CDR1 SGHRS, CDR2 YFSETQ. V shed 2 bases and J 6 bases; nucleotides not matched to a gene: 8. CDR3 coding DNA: TGCGCCAGCAGCTTTCCCCCGGGACAGGGAGCCGGGGAGCTGTTTTTT. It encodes CASSFPPGQGAGELFF.

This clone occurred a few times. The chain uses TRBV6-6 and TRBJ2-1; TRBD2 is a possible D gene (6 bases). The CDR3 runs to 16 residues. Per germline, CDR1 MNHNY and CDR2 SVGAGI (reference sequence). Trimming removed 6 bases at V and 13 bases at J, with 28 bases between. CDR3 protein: CASRSEADSWGGGQFF. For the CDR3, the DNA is TGTGCCAGCAGGTCCGAGGCTGATAGTTGGGGAGGCGGACAGTTCTTC.

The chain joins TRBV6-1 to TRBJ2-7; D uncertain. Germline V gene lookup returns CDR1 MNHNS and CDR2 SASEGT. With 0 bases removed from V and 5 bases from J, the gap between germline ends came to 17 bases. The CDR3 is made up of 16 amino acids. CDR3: CASSEAPRSNFHEQYF. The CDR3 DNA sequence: TGTGCCAGCAGTGAAGCTCCACGGAGCAATTTCCACGAGCAGTACTTC.

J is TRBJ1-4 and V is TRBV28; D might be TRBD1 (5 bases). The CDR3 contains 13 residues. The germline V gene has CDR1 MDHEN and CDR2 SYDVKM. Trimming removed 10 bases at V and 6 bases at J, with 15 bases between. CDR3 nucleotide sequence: TGTGCCACGGAGGCGGGGCTGGATGAAAAACTGTTTTTT. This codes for CATEAGLDEKLFF.

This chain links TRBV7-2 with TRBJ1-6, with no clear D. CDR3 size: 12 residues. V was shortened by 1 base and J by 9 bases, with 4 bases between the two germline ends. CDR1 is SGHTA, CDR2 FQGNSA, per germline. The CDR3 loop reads CASSLDISPLHF. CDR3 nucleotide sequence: TGTGCCAGCAGCTTAGACATTTCACCCCTCCACTTT. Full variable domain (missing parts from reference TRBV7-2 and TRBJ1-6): GAGVSQSPSNKVTEKGKDVELRCDPISGHTALYWYRQSLGQGLEFLIYFQGNSAPDKSGLPSDRFSAERTGGSVSTLTIQRTQQEDSAVYLCASSLDISPLHFGNGTRLTVT.

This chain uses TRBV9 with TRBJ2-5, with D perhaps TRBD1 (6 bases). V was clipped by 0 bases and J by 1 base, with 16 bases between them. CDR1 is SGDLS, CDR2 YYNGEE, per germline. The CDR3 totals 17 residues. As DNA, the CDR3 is TGTGCCAGCAGCGTAGGTCTAGGACAGCTATCCCAAGAGACCCAGTACTTC. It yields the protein CASSVGLGQLSQETQYF. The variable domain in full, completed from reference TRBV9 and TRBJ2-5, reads DSGVTQTPKHLITATGQRVTLRCSPRSGDLSVYWYQQSLDQGLQFLIQYYNGEERAKGNILERFSAQQFPDLHSELNLSSLELGDSALYFCASSVGLGQLSQETQYFGPGTRLLVL.

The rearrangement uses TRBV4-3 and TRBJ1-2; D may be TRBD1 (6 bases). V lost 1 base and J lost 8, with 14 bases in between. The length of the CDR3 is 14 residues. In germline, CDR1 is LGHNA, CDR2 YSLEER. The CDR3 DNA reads TGCGCCAGCAGCCAAGGAGGGGGAGGGTTCGGCTACACCTTC. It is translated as CASSQGGGGFGYTF.

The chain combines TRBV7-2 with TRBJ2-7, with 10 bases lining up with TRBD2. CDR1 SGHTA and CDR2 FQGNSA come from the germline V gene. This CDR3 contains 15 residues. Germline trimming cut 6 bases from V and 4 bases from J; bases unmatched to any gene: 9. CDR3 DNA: TGTGCCAGCAGTCACAGCGGGGGGGAACTTTACGAGCAGTACTTC. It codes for CASSHSGGELYEQYF.

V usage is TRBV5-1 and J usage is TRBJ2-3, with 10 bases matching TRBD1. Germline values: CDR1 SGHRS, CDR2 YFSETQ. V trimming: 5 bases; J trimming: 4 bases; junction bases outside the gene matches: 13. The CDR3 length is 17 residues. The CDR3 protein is CASRAHSGTGEADTQYF. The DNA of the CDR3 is TGCGCCAGCAGGGCGCACTCCGGGACAGGGGAGGCAGATACGCAGTATTTT.

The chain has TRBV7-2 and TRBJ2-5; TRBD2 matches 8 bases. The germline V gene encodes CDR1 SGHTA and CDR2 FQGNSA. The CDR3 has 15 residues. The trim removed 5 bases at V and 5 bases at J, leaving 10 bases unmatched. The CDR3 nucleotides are TGTGCCAGCAGCCGAGCTAGCGGGCCGCGGGAGACCCAGTACTTC. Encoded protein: CASSRASGPRETQYF.